Presented here are 8 T cell receptor beta chains from one specimen sequenced in a study of regulatory T cells in long-lasting Graves disease. Time point specified: newly diagnosed GD, antithyroid drugs for less than 3 months. Researchers made the TCR library from RNA that was extracted from PBMCs. Combining iRepertoire HTBI primers with Arm-PCR of CDR3 regions, the authors built TCR beta libraries. One entry per CDR3 protein, called by TCRdb with MiXCR from the multiplex PCR reads. The sample yields roughly 420,000 distinct CDR3 sequences, over 15% seen once. These data also featured in a second study, about T cells in Graves' hyperthyroidism and ophthalmopathy.

Source: peripheral blood mononuclear cells (PBMCs), taken at new diagnosis, from a patient treated with antithyroid drugs. The origin of the receptors is a woman aged 18-29 years with Graves disease.

The CDR3 nucleotides are TGTGCCAGTAAGGGGGAGGGACGTCTCGAGCAGTACTTC. Protein product: CASKGEGRLEQYF. This chain uses TRBV7-2 with TRBJ2-7; a possible D gene is TRBD2 (7 bases). V shed 9 bases and J shed 6 bases, with 18 bases lying between them. From germline, CDR1 is SGHTA and CDR2 FQGNSA. The CDR3 extends over 13 amino acids.

This clonotype showed up many times. V usage is TRBV7-9 and J usage is TRBJ1-1, with a possible D match to TRBD1 (6 bases). The CDR3 is 15 residues long. Germline CDR1 SEHNR, CDR2 FQNEAQ (reference sequence). Trimming pared 5 bases from V and 7 bases from J, leaving 20 bases between. CDR3: CASSKWVQGEGEAFF. The CDR3, as DNA: TGTGCCAGCAGCAAATGGGTACAGGGTGAGGGTGAAGCTTTCTTT.

This clonotype has at least ten counts. The chain uses TRBV11-2 and TRBJ2-1; 9 bases align to TRBD2. Trimming took 4 bases from V and 8 from J; bases not matched to a gene: 9. The CDR3 is 15 residues long. Germline V gives CDR1 SGHAT, CDR2 FQNNGV. CDR3 loop: CASSSRLADGHEQFF. CDR3 sequence (DNA): TGTGCCAGCAGCTCCCGACTAGCGGATGGTCATGAGCAGTTCTTC.

In regard to this clonotype: A far larger clone is off by one base, so a read error is likely. The J gene is TRBJ2-1, the V gene TRBV7-2; D is undetermined. Trimming left V 7 bases short and J 10 bases short, with 23 bases between. There are 15 residues in the CDR3. Germline assignment: CDR1 SGHTA and CDR2 FQGNSA. The CDR3 reads CASTQVGKAAYEQFF. The CDR3, as DNA: TGTGCCAGCACCCAGGTAGGGAAGGCGGCCTACGAGCAGTTCTTC.

In its sample, this clonotype was seen many times. The rearrangement links TRBV2 to TRBJ1-1; D may be TRBD1 (6 bases). The V end was cut by 6 bases, the J end by 8 bases, with 19 bases between. From germline, CDR1 is SNHLY and CDR2 FYNNEI. The CDR3 has 14 residues. CDR3 in DNA: TGTGCCAGCAGGAGGGACAACCCAAGACGGGAAGCTTTCTTT. It is translated as CASRRDNPRREAFF.

Details on this clonotype: This may be a read error: a much more frequent sequence differs by one nucleotide. The chain links TRBV20-1 to TRBJ2-1, with 11 positions matching TRBD2. The CDR3 is 16 amino acids. Germline CDR1 reads DFQATT; CDR2 reads SNEGSKA (reference sequence). V lost 4 bases to trimming and J lost 2 bases; unmatched junction nucleotides: 7. For the CDR3, the DNA is TGCAGTGCTACAAAGGGACTAGCGGTTCCCTACAATGAGCAGTTCTTC. Amino acid sequence: CSATKGLAVPYNEQFF.

A word on this clonotype: A much bigger clone sits one base away, suggesting this may be a read error. The genes are TRBV7-9 and TRBJ2-7; D is tentatively TRBD1 or TRBD2 (5 bases each). V was trimmed by 5 bases and J by 7 bases, leaving 24 bases between them. This CDR3 has 16 residues. The V gene's germline CDR1 is SEHNR and CDR2 FQNEAQ (reference sequence). CDR3 DNA sequence: TGTGCCAGCAGCACGAGGATAGGGACCTCCTACAATGAGCAGTACTTC. This gives the protein CASSTRIGTSYNEQYF.

There are a few counts of this clonotype. The V call is TRBV6-2 or TRBV6-3, the J call TRBJ2-1; 7 bases fit TRBD1. V dropped 5 bases and J dropped 0; count of bases not matched to a gene: 19. Per the germline V gene, CDR1 is MNHEY and CDR2 is SVGEGT. This CDR3 is 20 amino acids long. CDR3 bases: TGTGCCAGCAGTGACATGAGGGGGCCTTCATACCCTCACTCCTACAATGAGCAGTTCTTC. Translated: CASSDMRGPSYPHSYNEQFF.